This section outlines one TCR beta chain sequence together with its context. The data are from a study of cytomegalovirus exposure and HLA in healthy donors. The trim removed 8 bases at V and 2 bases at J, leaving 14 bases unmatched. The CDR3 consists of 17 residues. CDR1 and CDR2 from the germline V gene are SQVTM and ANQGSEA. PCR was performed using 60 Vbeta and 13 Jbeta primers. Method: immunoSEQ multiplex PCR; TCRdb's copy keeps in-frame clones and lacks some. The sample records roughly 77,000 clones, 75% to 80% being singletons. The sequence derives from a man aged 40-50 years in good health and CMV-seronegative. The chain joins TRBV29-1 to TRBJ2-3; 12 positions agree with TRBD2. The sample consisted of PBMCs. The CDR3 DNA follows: TGCAGCACCCGACAGGCCCGGACTAGCGGGGTCACAGATACGCAGTATTTT. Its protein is CSTRQARTSGVTDTQYF.